This T cell receptor beta chain was captured in a study of T cells in women clearing cervical HPV infection. Looking at the study overall: With HLA typing for only a few women, HLA confounding remains possible.

Clones were sequenced by immunoSEQ multiplex PCR, and TCRdb holds only the in-frame ones, with some missing. In total, the table holds 20,000 to 25,000 clones. Study conclusions and caveats: A classifier using richness and V gene abundances reached an AUC of over 0.75.

This CDR3 is 13 amino acids long. With 3 bases removed from V and 2 bases from J, the gap between germline ends came to 10 bases. Germline V gives CDR1 DFQATT, CDR2 SNEGSKA (reference sequence). Remarks on this clone: Its antigen is unknown. The read is 3 residues too short to cover the CDR3 end, so that end is filled in from the germline J gene.

This TCR was sampled from a woman aged 18-70 years with a cervical HPV16 infection that either progressed to CIN3+ or cleared (not recorded which). The chain couples TRBV20-1 to TRBJ2-5; a possible D gene is TRBD2 (5 bases). Source material: blood buffy coat. Incomplete CDR3 DNA: TGCAGTGCTAGGGCGGACTTTCAAGAGACC. Protein product: CSARADFQET. The CDR3, in full, reads CSARADFQETQYF.